The 4 T cell receptor beta chains below come from one sample, sequenced in a study of read filtering for tumor transcriptome and immune sequencing (TCRdb year 2020). TCRdb lists the instrument as Illumina HiSeq 4000. TCR libraries were constructed from roughly 0.4 ug RNA using the Immunoverse kit, and molecular barcoded adaptors covering alpha/delta and beta/gamma chains were employed. TCRdb reran the public reads through fastp at Q25 and MiXCR, keeping productive beta chains. Each entry merges the rows of one CDR3 protein and shows their most common DNA and genes. The sample table holds over 50,000 distinct CDR3 sequences, of which over 11% were seen once. 45% of the sample comes from the top ten. The sequenced material came from a population of CD138-negative cells sorted from bone marrow. The cell subset or site tag for this specimen amounts to: bone marrow mononuclear cells depleted of CD138+ plasma/myeloma cells by negative magnetic selection. These receptors all stem from a donor at least 40 years old with multiple myeloma.

Notes on this clonotype: A much larger clone lies one base from this, so it may be a read error. This chain uses TRBV29-1 with TRBJ2-2, with D perhaps TRBD1 or TRBD2 (5 bases each). CDR1 is SQVTM and CDR2 is ANQGSEA in the germline V gene. This CDR3 has 14 residues. The CDR3 bases are TGCAGCGTTGCCGGGGCGAATAGGGCCGGGGAGCTGTCTTTT. It encodes CSVAGANRAGELSF.

In this sample, this clonotype turned up many times. The chain uses TRBV5-1 and TRBJ1-1, with unresolved D. The CDR3 runs to 14 residues. Deletions cut 3 bases from V and 0 bases from J, with 9 bases between. The germline V gene encodes CDR1 SGHRS and CDR2 YFSETQ. CDR3 nucleotides: TGCGCCAGCAGCTCAAACAGCATGAACACTGAAGCTTTCTTT. Its translation is CASSSNSMNTEAFF.

This clonotype came up many times. The rearrangement links TRBV29-1 to TRBJ2-2; 9 bases align to TRBD2. After removal of 4 bases from V and 3 bases from J, the junction contained 6 bases not matched to a gene. Germline V gene sequence: CDR1 SQVTM, CDR2 ANQGSEA. There are 15 residues in the CDR3. The CDR3 is CSVAEAGGYTGELFF. In DNA, the CDR3 is TGCAGCGTTGCCGAGGCGGGAGGGTACACCGGGGAGCTGTTTTTT.

The chain is built from TRBV20-1 and TRBJ2-1; 11 bases agree with TRBD2. After removal of 1 base from V and 0 bases from J, the junction contained 5 bases not matched to a gene. Per germline, CDR1 DFQATT and CDR2 SNEGSKA (reference sequence). The CDR3 spans 17 residues. This CDR3 is CSARVPSGGSSYNEQFF. The CDR3 DNA follows: TGCAGTGCTAGAGTCCCTAGCGGGGGGAGCTCCTACAATGAGCAGTTCTTC.